This TCR beta chain stems from a study of shared clonotypes between healthy human individuals. Study-wide findings and caveats: Investigators collected only blood, and repertoires in tissues likely differ.

V gave up 6 bases and J gave up 8 bases, with 16 bases separating them. Germline V gene sequence: CDR1 SEHNR, CDR2 FQNEAQ (reference sequence). There are 13 residues in the CDR3. On this clone itself: Its cognate antigen is unknown.

TCRdb keeps only in-frame clones here, not all; method: immunoSEQ multiplex PCR. The sample carries around 940,000 clones, 60% to 85% recorded once. The gene calls are TRBV7-9 and TRBJ1-2; D unresolved. This clonotype was obtained from a man aged 18 to 30 in good health. The sample consisted of memory CD4+ T cells sorted from blood. Subset: CD45RA-negative fraction. CDR3 nucleotide sequence: TGTGCCAGCAGTCCATTTGCGGGGTACGGCTACACCTTC. Translated: CASSPFAGYGYTF.